Sequencing of this T cell receptor beta chain was carried out in a study of blood T cell repertoires in COVID-19. Sequenced by immunoSEQ multiplex PCR; TCRdb stores in-frame clones only, minus some. The profile shows 150,000 to 200,000 clones, about nine tenths of them singletons. This CDR3 region has 16 residues. Germline V gene lookup returns CDR1 SEHNR and CDR2 FQNEAQ (reference sequence). Germline trimming cut 5 bases from V and 5 bases from J; bases unmatched to any gene: 10. This clone was found a few times. This sequence originates from a man aged 55 to 69 with active or convalescent COVID-19. The chain couples TRBV7-9 to TRBJ2-1, with 9 positions matching TRBD1. The sequenced material came from peripheral blood. CDR3 in amino acids: CASSVTGTGLDNEQFF. The CDR3 DNA follows: TGTGCCAGCAGCGTAACCGGGACAGGGTTAGACAATGAGCAGTTCTTC.